This T cell receptor (beta chain) was retrieved from a study of shared clonotypes between healthy human individuals. Trimming removed 4 bases from V and 6 bases from J; junction bases left unmatched: 19. Germline assignment: CDR1 LNHNV and CDR2 YYDKDF (reference sequence). CDR3 length: 18 residues. CD45RO negativity and positive selection for CCR7 defined naive CD8 cells, a population that excluded terminally differentiated effector memory CD45RA+ cells. All donors qualified as healthy HIV-negative adults and had experienced no recent acute infections or vaccinations. Sequenced by immunoSEQ multiplex PCR; TCRdb stores in-frame clones only, minus some. The sample lists roughly 2.1 million clones; roughly 91% were seen once.

The chain carries TRBV15 and TRBJ2-7, with 9 bases matching TRBD2. The sequence came from a man aged 18 to 29 in good health. Some clones in this sample may be carry-over from other donors' samples. Specimen: naive CD8+ T cells from PBMCs. CDR3 sequence reads: CATSMGVWLAGQGGEQYF. As DNA, the CDR3 is TGTGCCACCAGCATGGGGGTTTGGCTAGCGGGACAAGGGGGCGAGCAGTACTTC.